A selection of T cell receptor beta chains follows, all from one sample in a study of blood T cell repertoires in COVID-19. Profiled with immunoSEQ multiplex PCR; TCRdb holds only in-frame clones, not every one. Counted here are tens of thousands of clones, about four fifths occurring once; the ten biggest clones make up around 15%. What was sequenced was peripheral blood. These receptor sequences come from a woman of 80 years or more with acute or convalescent COVID-19. Each CDR3 is given with its conserved first and last residue.

j_gene: TRBJ2-1; v_gene: TRBV5-5; CDR3aa: CASNGGLAGYNEQFF
j_gene: TRBJ1-1; v_gene: TRBV9; CDR3aa: CASSVLAVMNTEAFF
j_gene: TRBJ2-1; v_gene: TRBV2; CDR3aa: CASAGTRGGNNEQFF
j_gene: TRBJ2-7; v_gene: TRBV4-1; CDR3aa: CASSRSRPPYRGYEQYF
j_gene: TRBJ2-7; v_gene: TRBV6-5; CDR3aa: CASSTTGYEQYF
j_gene: TRBJ1-2; v_gene: TRBV18; CDR3aa: CASSPPARVNGYTF
j_gene: TRBJ1-4; v_gene: TRBV19; CDR3aa: CASRNRDNEKLFF
j_gene: TRBJ2-7; v_gene: TRBV7-2; CDR3aa: CASSRLPGQNVAQYF
j_gene: TRBJ2-7; v_gene: TRBV5-1; CDR3aa: CASSPGGNVHEQYF
j_gene: TRBJ2-1; v_gene: TRBV25-1; CDR3aa: CAPKGAGGPMVEQFF
j_gene: TRBJ2-4; v_gene: TRBV27; CDR3aa: CASSSQQGGGNIQYF
j_gene: TRBJ2-2; v_gene: TRBV4-3; CDR3aa: CASSQGTGTTGELFF
j_gene: TRBJ2-7; v_gene: TRBV2; CDR3aa: CASSDTGPYEQYF
j_gene: TRBJ1-2; v_gene: TRBV3-1/TRBV3-2; CDR3aa: CASSQSIAYGYTF
j_gene: TRBJ2-5; v_gene: TRBV5-1; CDR3aa: CASSLDAGQETQYF
j_gene: TRBJ1-1; v_gene: TRBV10-3; CDR3aa: CAISESGTGNTEAFF
j_gene: TRBJ1-3; v_gene: TRBV6-1; CDR3aa: CASSDVNRDKGNTIYF
j_gene: TRBJ2-3; v_gene: TRBV28; CDR3aa: CASSFISVFNTDTQYF
j_gene: TRBJ1-1; v_gene: TRBV15; CDR3aa: CATSRDQWTEAFF
j_gene: TRBJ2-7; v_gene: TRBV5-4; CDR3aa: CASRILADYEQYF
j_gene: TRBJ1-5; v_gene: TRBV2; CDR3aa: CASRRQGMFNQPQHF
j_gene: TRBJ1-2; v_gene: TRBV12-3/TRBV12-4; CDR3aa: CASSRTVYGYTF